This T cell receptor (beta chain) originates from a study of blood T cells in healthy people across ages. The germline gives CDR1 SEHNR, CDR2 FQNEAQ (reference sequence). Germline trimming cut 5 bases from V and 4 bases from J; bases unmatched to any gene: 12. The CDR3 contains 16 residues. Combining a sample-barcoded 5' primer with a J-beta primer mix, a second PCR ran for about 7 to 11 cycles. A single record per CDR3 protein comes from TCRdb applying MiXCR to the 5' RACE reads. The sample includes roughly 1.4 million distinct CDR3 sequences, 55% to 75% seen only once; the top ten take over 5.5%. The V call is TRBV7-9, the J call TRBJ2-7; 9 bases line up with TRBD1. Sequencing was performed on blood. This TCR was recovered from a man in his late teens or twenties in good health. The chain's CDR3 is CASSPGSMTGGYEQYF. The CDR3 bases are TGTGCCAGCAGCCCCGGTTCTATGACAGGGGGTTACGAGCAGTACTTC. Together with reference TRBV7-9 and TRBJ2-7, the CDR3 gives the full variable domain: DTGVSQNPRHKITKRGQNVTFRCDPISEHNRLYWYRQTLGQGPEFLTYFQNEAQLEKSRLLSDRFSAERPKGSFSTLEIQRTEQGDSAMYLCASSPGSMTGGYEQYFGPGTRLTVT.